The clone carrying this TCR beta chain was observed a handful of times. This sample stems from a study of spatial heterogeneity in lung cancer. Overall study context: Raw-read counts averaged over ten per unique TCR and UMI combination.

TCRdb re-called the 5' RACE reads with MiXCR, one entry per CDR3 protein. The sample has 40,000 to 45,000 distinct CDR3 sequences, around 7% seen once. This CDR3 is 15 amino acids long. The trim removed 5 bases at V and 0 bases at J, leaving 5 bases unmatched. Germline V gene lookup returns CDR1 MNHNY and CDR2 SVGAGI (reference sequence). Time point in this sample: sample taken at primary tumor resection. Sequencing of whole RNA from tumor, nontumor lung or frozen PBMC involved no sorting. The clonotype comes from a female donor with early-stage non-small cell lung cancer. The genes are TRBV6-6 and TRBJ2-3; 7 positions agree with TRBD2. The sample was PBMCs, taken at surgery. This CDR3 is CASSPAGRSTDTQYF. CDR3 DNA sequence: TGTGCCAGCAGTCCAGCGGGGCGTAGCACAGATACGCAGTATTTT.